One and the same sample provided the 19 T cell receptor beta chains below, sequenced in a study of blood T cell repertoires in COVID-19. The repertoire was sequenced with immunoSEQ multiplex PCR; TCRdb's copy has only in-frame clones and lacks some. Here the sample spans 300,000 to 400,000 clones, around nine tenths being singletons. Sequenced sample: PBMCs or T cells enriched from blood (not recorded which). These receptor sequences come from a woman aged 25 to 39 with acute COVID-19.

The rearrangement joins TRBV7-3 to TRBJ2-1, with 8 bases matching TRBD1. CDR3 length equals 13 residues. Germline values: CDR1 SGHTA, CDR2 FQGTGA. V dropped 5 bases and J dropped 5; count of bases not matched to a gene: 2. The CDR3, as DNA: TGTGCCAGCAGCAAGGACAGGGACAATGAGCAGTTCTTC. Encoded protein: CASSKDRDNEQFF.

The gene calls are TRBV12-3 or TRBV12-4 and TRBJ1-3; D gene uncertain. V was shortened by 3 bases and J by 1 base, with 4 bases between the two germline ends. CDR3 length equals 13 residues. The CDR3 nucleotides read TGTGCCAGCAGTTTCTCTTCTGGAAACACCATATATTTT. Protein sequence: CASSFSSGNTIYF.

The chain uses TRBV27 and TRBJ1-2; D perhaps matches TRBD1 (6 bases). Germline V gene data show CDR1 as MNHEY and CDR2 as SMNVEV (reference sequence). V lost 5 bases to trimming and J lost 3 bases, with 10 bases between them. The CDR3 has 13 residues. CDR3 DNA sequence: TGTGCCAGCAGTGGGGGGGCTGACTATGGCTACACCTTC. Protein: CASSGGADYGYTF.

Only one count was recorded for this clone. CDR3 DNA: TGTGCCGGGGGGACTGACAAAGGGGCTAGCTCCTACAATGAGCAGTTCTTC. Protein product: CAGGTDKGASSYNEQFF. The chain recombines TRBV7-9 with TRBJ2-1, with D tentatively TRBD2 (6 bases). The CDR3 has 17 amino acids. Germline assignment: CDR1 SEHNR and CDR2 FQNEAQ (reference sequence). Trimming removed 11 bases from V and 0 bases from J, with 23 bases in between.

The chain has TRBV7-3 and TRBJ2-5; 9 bases fit TRBD2. V lost 4 bases and J lost 2; bases outside the gene matches: 5. Germline CDR1 is SGHTA and CDR2 is FQGTGA. This CDR3 region has 15 residues. CDR3 amino acids: CASSSSGAKQETQYF. CDR3 sequence (DNA): TGTGCCAGCAGCTCTAGCGGGGCTAAACAAGAGACCCAGTACTTC.

This clone has a handful of counts. The genes are TRBV19 and TRBJ2-7; weak D call: TRBD1 (5 bases). The CDR3 spans 16 residues. Germline assignment: CDR1 LNHDA and CDR2 SQIVND (reference sequence). Trimming removed 6 bases from V and 2 bases from J, with 20 bases in between. Here the CDR3 DNA reads TGTGCCAGTAGCCCGAACACAGGAAGTCTCGCCTACGAGCAGTACTTC. Its translation is CASSPNTGSLAYEQYF.

This chain joins TRBV20-1 and TRBJ2-7, with D perhaps TRBD1 (6 bases). CDR3 size: 14 residues. V lost 3 bases and J 2 bases, leaving 14 bases between the germline ends. Germline V gene lookup returns CDR1 DFQATT and CDR2 SNEGSKA (reference sequence). CDR3 DNA sequence: TGCAGTGCTAGTCGGGCAGGGGTGGCCTACGAGCAGTACTTC. This codes for CSASRAGVAYEQYF.

The chain couples TRBV6-1 to TRBJ1-2; tentative D call: TRBD1 (5 bases). The germline gives CDR1 MNHNS, CDR2 SASEGT. V was clipped by 2 bases and J by 4 bases, with 8 bases between them. The CDR3 runs to 13 residues. DNA of the CDR3: TGTGCCAGCAGTGAATTGGGGGGCTATGGCTACACCTTC. Translated: CASSELGGYGYTF.

The CDR3 region is CAWSPDRLNSPLHF. The DNA for the CDR3 is TGTGCCTGGTCCCCTGACAGGCTAAATTCACCCCTCCACTTT. The J gene is TRBJ1-6, the V gene TRBV30; possibly TRBD1 for D (6 bases). Germline lookup yields CDR1 GTSNPN and CDR2 SVGIG (reference sequence). The CDR3 length is 14 residues. V gave up 5 bases and J gave up 7 bases, with 15 bases separating them. Looking up the rest from reference TRBV30 and TRBJ1-6 gives the full variable domain: SQTIHQWPATLVQPVGSPLSLECTVEGTSNPNLYWYRQAAGRGLQLLFYSVGIGQISSEVPQNLSASRPQDRQFILSSKKLLLSDSGFYLCAWSPDRLNSPLHFGNGTRLTVT.

This clone was detected only a few times. This chain joins TRBV5-1 and TRBJ2-1; unclear D gene. Trimming removed 0 bases from V and 3 bases from J, with 7 bases in between. CDR3 length: 14 amino acids. CDR1 is SGHRS and CDR2 is YFSETQ in the germline V gene. The CDR3 coding sequence is TGCGCCAGCAGCTTGGGAGAACTCTACAATGAGCAGTTCTTC. It encodes CASSLGELYNEQFF. Combining the CDR3 with reference TRBV5-1 and TRBJ2-1 gives the whole variable domain KAGVTQTPRYLIKTRGQQVTLSCSPISGHRSVSWYQQTPGQGLQFLFEYFSETQRNKGNFPGRFSGRQFSNSRSEMNVSTLELGDSALYLCASSLGELYNEQFFGPGTRLTVL.

The rearrangement joins TRBV10-3 to TRBJ2-2; the D gene is possibly TRBD2 (5 bases). Germline-derived CDR1 and CDR2 are ENHRY and SYGVKD. V lost 3 bases, J lost 4 bases, and 9 bases lay in between. The CDR3 is 14 amino acids. The CDR3, as DNA: TGTGCCATCAGTGAAGAGGGCCTCACCGGGGAGCTGTTTTTT. Its protein product is CAISEEGLTGELFF.

V usage is TRBV28 and J usage is TRBJ1-1; D is uncertain. CDR1 and CDR2 from the germline V gene are MDHEN and SYDVKM. The CDR3 extends over 14 amino acids. V lost 8 bases to trimming and J lost 0 bases, with 13 bases between them. The CDR3 region is CASGSQSMNTEAFF. CDR3 nucleotide sequence: TGTGCCAGCGGGTCACAGAGCATGAACACTGAAGCTTTCTTT. Using reference TRBV28 and TRBJ1-1 for the parts outside the CDR3, the full variable domain is DVKVTQSSRYLVKRTGEKVFLECVQDMDHENMFWYRQDPGLGLRLIYFSYDVKMKEKGDIPEGYSVSREKKERFSLILESASTNQTSMYLCASGSQSMNTEAFFGQGTRLTVV.

The chain links TRBV4-1 to TRBJ2-5, with 8 bases lining up with TRBD2. The trim removed 2 bases at V and 5 bases at J, leaving 16 bases unmatched. The CDR3 contains 18 residues. Per germline, CDR1 MGHRA and CDR2 YSYEKL. The CDR3 sequence is CASSQHTASGGDGETQYF. Here the CDR3 DNA reads TGCGCCAGCAGCCAACACACTGCCTCCGGGGGGGATGGGGAGACCCAGTACTTC.

This clone has a single count. V gene TRBV11-2 combines with J gene TRBJ2-5, with D maybe TRBD2 (6 bases). Germline V gene data show CDR1 as SGHAT and CDR2 as FQNNGV. Trimming pared 2 bases from V and 1 base from J, leaving 8 bases between. The CDR3 is 14 residues long. The CDR3 sequence is CASSLWRGQETQYF. The CDR3 coding sequence is TGTGCCAGCAGCTTATGGAGGGGCCAAGAGACCCAGTACTTC.

The chain recombines TRBV7-3 with TRBJ2-1, with 13 bases lining up with TRBD2. The V gene's germline CDR1 is SGHTA and CDR2 FQGTGA. This CDR3 is 17 amino acids long. J lost 7 bases, V lost 5 bases, and 11 bases had no gene match. The CDR3 is CASSPQRGLAGLNEQFF. CDR3 nucleotides: TGTGCCAGCAGCCCGCAGAGGGGACTAGCGGGGTTAAATGAGCAGTTCTTC.

This chain joins TRBV2 and TRBJ1-6; 9 nucleotides align to TRBD1. CDR3 length: 13 amino acids. Looked up from germline, CDR1 is SNHLY and CDR2 is FYNNEI. V lost 8 bases, J lost 6 bases, and 2 bases stayed unmatched. Here the CDR3 DNA reads TGTGCCAGCCCGGGACAGGGTAATTCACCCCTCCACTTT. It specifies CASPGQGNSPLHF.

The V and J genes are TRBV14 and TRBJ2-7, with 8 bases aligning to TRBD2. The CDR3 spans 16 residues. The germline V gene has CDR1 SGHDN and CDR2 FVKESK. The ends lost 4 bases at V and 5 bases at J; junction bases unmatched: 13. The CDR3 region is CASSPIVSGGLHEQYF. In nucleotides, the CDR3 is TGTGCCAGCAGCCCGATCGTGTCGGGGGGGCTTCACGAGCAGTACTTC.

This chain connects TRBV15 to TRBJ1-2, with a weak D call TRBD1 (6 bases). Trimming took off 1 base at V and 6 bases at J, with 12 bases between the two ends. The CDR3 sequence is 14 residues long. Germline CDR1 and CDR2: LNHNV and YYDKDF (reference sequence). In DNA form, the CDR3 reads TGTGCCACCAGCAGAGTTTTGGGGGCTCATGGCTACACCTTC. Translated, it gives CATSRVLGAHGYTF.

This sequence joins TRBV24-1 and TRBJ2-3; 15 bases align to TRBD2. Germline V gene lookup returns CDR1 KGHDR and CDR2 SFDVKD. CDR3 size: 16 residues. After removal of 4 bases from V and 5 bases from J, the junction contained 3 bases not matched to a gene. The chain's CDR3 is CATSEGLAGGQDTQYF. CDR3 nucleotide sequence: TGTGCCACCAGTGAAGGACTAGCGGGGGGGCAAGATACGCAGTATTTT.